This TCR beta chain was identified during a study of blood T cell repertoires in COVID-19. Study as a whole: COVID-19 samples collected from the United States, Italy and Spain covered acute and convalescent phases. T cells, B-cell-depleted T cells, or PBMCs supplied cDNA or gDNA.

Seattle enrolled patients during active infection and tracked them longitudinally. The junction had 4 bases not matched to a gene; V was cut back by 4 bases and J by 4 bases. The germline V gene encodes CDR1 KGHSH and CDR2 LQKENI. CDR3 length equals 15 residues. Original analysis: Estimation of nucleated cell counts was performed using reference gene primer amplification. The protocol was immunoSEQ multiplex PCR, while the TCRdb copy is restricted to in-frame clones and leaves out a portion. V and J calls and clone size are as listed in that table; D and trimming were resolved from the DNA. In the table there are 200,000 to 300,000 clones, roughly 85% of which are singletons.

Specimen: peripheral blood. The rearrangement uses TRBV18 and TRBJ2-1; 10 bases agree with TRBD2. This TCR was recovered from a man aged 45-60 years with COVID-19, enrolled during active disease. The CDR3 region is CASSLASGGYNEQFF. The CDR3 bases are TGTGCCAGCTCACTTGCTAGCGGGGGTTACAATGAGCAGTTCTTC.